This T cell receptor beta chain came from a study of beta chain features in type 1 diabetes. Findings and caveats of the study: Among patients with Type 1 diabetes, TCRB CDR3s were moderately but significantly shorter in every one of the four CD4+ subsets.

This clone showed up just a few times. The antigen remains undetermined. Of the isolated RNA, all was reverse transcribed, and so the sequenced material was expressed TCRB transcripts. Sequencing used immunoSEQ multiplex PCR; TCRdb keeps in-frame clones, though not all of them. The sample holds almost 350,000 clones, approximately 9.9% seen once. Trimming shortened V by 7 bases and J by 7 bases, and 16 bases separated the two germline ends. This CDR3 spans 12 amino acids. CDR1 is SQVTM and CDR2 is ANQGSEA in the germline V gene. The sequencing sample was made of central memory CD4+ T cells from blood. The chain links TRBV29-1 to TRBJ1-2; the D gene is possibly TRBD1 (6 bases). This receptor was identified in a man aged 25-40 years with type 1 diabetes. This CDR3 is CSGGQMDGGYTF. DNA of the CDR3: TGCAGCGGCGGACAGATGGACGGTGGCTACACCTTC.